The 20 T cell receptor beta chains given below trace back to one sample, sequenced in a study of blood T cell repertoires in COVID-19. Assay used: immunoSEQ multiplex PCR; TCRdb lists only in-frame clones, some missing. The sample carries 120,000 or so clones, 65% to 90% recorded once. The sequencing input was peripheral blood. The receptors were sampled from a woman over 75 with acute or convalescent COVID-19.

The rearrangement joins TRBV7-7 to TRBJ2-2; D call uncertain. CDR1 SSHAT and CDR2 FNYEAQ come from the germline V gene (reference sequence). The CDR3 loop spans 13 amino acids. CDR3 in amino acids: CASYNSNTGELFF. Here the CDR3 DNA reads TGTGCTAGCTACAATTCGAACACCGGGGAGCTGTTTTTT.

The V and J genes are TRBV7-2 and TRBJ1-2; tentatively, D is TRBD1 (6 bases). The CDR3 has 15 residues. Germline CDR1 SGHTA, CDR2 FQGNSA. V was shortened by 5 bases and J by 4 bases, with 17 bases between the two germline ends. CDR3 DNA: TGTGCCAGCAGCCTACTCCGGGACATTCTCTATGGCTACACCTTC. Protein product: CASSLLRDILYGYTF.

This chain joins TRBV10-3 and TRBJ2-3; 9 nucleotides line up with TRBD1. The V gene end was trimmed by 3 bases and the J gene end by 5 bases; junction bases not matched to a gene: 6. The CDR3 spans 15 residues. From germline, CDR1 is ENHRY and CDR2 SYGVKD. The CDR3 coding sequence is TGTGCCATCAGTGACCCTGGACAGGGGCTAGATACGCAGTATTTT. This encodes CAISDPGQGLDTQYF.

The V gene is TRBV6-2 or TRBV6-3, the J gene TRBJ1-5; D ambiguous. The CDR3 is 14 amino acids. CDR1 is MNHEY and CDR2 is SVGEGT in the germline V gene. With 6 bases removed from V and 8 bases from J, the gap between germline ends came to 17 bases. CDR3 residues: CASSNRRLSEPQHF. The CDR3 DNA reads TGTGCCAGCAGCAACCGCAGGTTGAGTGAGCCCCAGCATTTT.

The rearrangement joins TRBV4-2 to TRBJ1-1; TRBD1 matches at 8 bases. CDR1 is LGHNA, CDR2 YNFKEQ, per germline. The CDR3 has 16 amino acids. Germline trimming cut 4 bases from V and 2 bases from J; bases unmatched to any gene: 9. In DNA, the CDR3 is TGTGCCAGCAGCCTTCGGACCGGACAGGGAAACACTGAAGCTTTCTTT. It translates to CASSLRTGQGNTEAFF.

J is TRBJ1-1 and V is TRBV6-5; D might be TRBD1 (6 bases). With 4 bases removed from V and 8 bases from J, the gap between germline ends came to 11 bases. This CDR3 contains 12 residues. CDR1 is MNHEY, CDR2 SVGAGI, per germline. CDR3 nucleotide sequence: TGTGCCAGCAGTTGGGGGCAGGGCGAAGCTTTCTTT. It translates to CASSWGQGEAFF.

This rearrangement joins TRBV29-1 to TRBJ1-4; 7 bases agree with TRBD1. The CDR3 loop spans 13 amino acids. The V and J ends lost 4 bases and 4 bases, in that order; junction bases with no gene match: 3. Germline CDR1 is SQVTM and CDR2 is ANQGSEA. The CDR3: CSVGQGGNEKLFF. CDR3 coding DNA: TGCAGCGTTGGACAGGGTGGTAATGAAAAACTGTTTTTT.

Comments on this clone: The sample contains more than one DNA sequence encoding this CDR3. CDR3: CASSVGQLNTEAFF. For the CDR3, the DNA is TGTGCCAGCAGCGTTGGGCAACTGAACACTGAAGCTTTCTTT. The V gene is TRBV9, the J gene TRBJ1-1; D is unclear. V was trimmed by 2 bases and J by 0 bases, leaving 8 bases between them. Germline V gene data show CDR1 as SGDLS and CDR2 as YYNGEE. This CDR3 has 14 amino acids. The full variable domain, completed using reference TRBV9 and TRBJ1-1, is DSGVTQTPKHLITATGQRVTLRCSPRSGDLSVYWYQQSLDQGLQFLIQYYNGEERAKGNILERFSAQQFPDLHSELNLSSLELGDSALYFCASSVGQLNTEAFFGQGTRLTVV.

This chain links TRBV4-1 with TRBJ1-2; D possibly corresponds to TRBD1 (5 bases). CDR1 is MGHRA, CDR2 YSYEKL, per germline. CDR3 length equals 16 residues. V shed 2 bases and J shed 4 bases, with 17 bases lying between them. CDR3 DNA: TGCGCCAGCAGCCAACCCGGGACTCTTGAACGCTATGGCTACACCTTC. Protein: CASSQPGTLERYGYTF.

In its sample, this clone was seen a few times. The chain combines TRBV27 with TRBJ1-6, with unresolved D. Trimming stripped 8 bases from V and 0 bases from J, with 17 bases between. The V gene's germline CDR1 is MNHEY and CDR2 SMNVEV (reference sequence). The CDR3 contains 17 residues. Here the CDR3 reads CASHGGSSSSYNSPLHF. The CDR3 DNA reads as TGTGCCAGCCATGGAGGGAGCTCAAGCTCCTATAATTCACCCCTCCACTTT.

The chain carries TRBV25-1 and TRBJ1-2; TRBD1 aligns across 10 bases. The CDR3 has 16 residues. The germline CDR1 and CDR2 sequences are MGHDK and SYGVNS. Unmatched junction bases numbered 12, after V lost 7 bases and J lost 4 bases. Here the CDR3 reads CASMGTGVSGIYGYTF. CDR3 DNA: TGTGCCAGCATGGGGACAGGGGTCAGTGGGATCTATGGCTACACCTTC.

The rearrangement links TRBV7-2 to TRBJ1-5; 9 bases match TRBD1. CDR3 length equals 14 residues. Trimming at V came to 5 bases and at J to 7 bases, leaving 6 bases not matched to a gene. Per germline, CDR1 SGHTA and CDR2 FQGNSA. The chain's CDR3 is CASSRDRVGQPQHF. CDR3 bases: TGTGCCAGCAGCCGGGACAGGGTTGGACAGCCCCAGCATTTT.

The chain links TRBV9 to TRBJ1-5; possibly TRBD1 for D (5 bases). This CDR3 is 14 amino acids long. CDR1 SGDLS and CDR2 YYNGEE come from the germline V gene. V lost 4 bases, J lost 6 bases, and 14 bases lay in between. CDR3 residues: CASSSGGEGQPQHF. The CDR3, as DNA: TGTGCCAGCAGCTCGGGAGGGGAGGGTCAGCCCCAGCATTTT.

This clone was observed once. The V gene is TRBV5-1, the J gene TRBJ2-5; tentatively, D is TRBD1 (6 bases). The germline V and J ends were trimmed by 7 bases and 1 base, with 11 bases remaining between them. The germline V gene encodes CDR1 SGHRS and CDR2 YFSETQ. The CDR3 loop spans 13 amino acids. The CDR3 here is CASFGTPQETQYF. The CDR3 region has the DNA TGCGCCAGCTTCGGGACACCCCAAGAGACCCAGTACTTC.

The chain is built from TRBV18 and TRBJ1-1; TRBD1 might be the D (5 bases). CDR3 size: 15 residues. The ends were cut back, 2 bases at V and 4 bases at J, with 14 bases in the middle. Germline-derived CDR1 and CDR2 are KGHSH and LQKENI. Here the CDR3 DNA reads TGTGCCAGCTCACCAACGAGCGGGGGTTCCACTGAAGCTTTCTTT. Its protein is CASSPTSGGSTEAFF.

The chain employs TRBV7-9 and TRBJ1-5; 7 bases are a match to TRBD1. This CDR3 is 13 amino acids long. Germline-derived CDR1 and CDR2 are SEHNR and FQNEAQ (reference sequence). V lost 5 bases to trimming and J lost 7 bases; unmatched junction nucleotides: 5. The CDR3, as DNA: TGTGCCAGCAGCAACAACAGGGGCCAGCCCCAGCATTTT. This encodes CASSNNRGQPQHF.

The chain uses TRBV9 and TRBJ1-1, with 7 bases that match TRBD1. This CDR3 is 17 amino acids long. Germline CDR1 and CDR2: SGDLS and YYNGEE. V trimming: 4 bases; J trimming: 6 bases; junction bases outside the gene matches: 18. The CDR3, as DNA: TGTGCCAGCAGCCCCCTACTGCCGACAGGGCTGCAATCTGAAGCTTTCTTT. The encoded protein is CASSPLLPTGLQSEAFF. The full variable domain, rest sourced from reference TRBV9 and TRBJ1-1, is DSGVTQTPKHLITATGQRVTLRCSPRSGDLSVYWYQQSLDQGLQFLIQYYNGEERAKGNILERFSAQQFPDLHSELNLSSLELGDSALYFCASSPLLPTGLQSEAFFGQGTRLTVV.

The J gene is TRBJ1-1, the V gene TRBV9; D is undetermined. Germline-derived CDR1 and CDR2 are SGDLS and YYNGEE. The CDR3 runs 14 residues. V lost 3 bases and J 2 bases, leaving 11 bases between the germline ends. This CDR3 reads CASSGKSVNTEAFF. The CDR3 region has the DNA TGTGCCAGCAGCGGCAAATCAGTTAACACTGAAGCTTTCTTT.

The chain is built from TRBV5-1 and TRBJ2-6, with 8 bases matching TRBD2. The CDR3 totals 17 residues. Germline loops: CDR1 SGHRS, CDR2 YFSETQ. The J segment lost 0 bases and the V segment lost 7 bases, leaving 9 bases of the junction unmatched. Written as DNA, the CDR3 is TGCGCCAGCCGGGAGGGGACGGCATTCTCTGGGGCCAACGTCCTGACTTTC. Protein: CASREGTAFSGANVLTF.

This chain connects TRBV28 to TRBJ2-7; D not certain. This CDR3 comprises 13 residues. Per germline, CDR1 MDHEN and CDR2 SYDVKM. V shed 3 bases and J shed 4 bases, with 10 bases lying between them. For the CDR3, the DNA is TGTGCCAGCAGTTTGGTGTCCGGGTACGAGCAGTACGTC. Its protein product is CASSLVSGYEQYV.